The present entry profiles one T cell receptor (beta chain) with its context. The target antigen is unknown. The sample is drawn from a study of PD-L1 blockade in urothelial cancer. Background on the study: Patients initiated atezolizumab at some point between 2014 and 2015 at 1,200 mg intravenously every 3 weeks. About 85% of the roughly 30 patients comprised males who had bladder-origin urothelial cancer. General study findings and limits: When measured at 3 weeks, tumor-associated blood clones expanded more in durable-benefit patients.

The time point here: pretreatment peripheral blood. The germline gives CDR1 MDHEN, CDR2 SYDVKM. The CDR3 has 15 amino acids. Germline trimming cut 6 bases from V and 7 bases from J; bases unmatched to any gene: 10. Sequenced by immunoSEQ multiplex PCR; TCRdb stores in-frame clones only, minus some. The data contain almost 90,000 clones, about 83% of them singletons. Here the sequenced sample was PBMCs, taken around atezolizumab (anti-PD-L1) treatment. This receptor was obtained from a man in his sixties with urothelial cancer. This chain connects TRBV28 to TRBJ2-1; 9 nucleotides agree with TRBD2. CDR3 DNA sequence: TGTGCCAGCAGCCCCGGGACTAGCTCGGTAAATGAGCAGTTCTTC. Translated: CASSPGTSSVNEQFF. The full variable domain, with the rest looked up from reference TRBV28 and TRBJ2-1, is DVKVTQSSRYLVKRTGEKVFLECVQDMDHENMFWYRQDPGLGLRLIYFSYDVKMKEKGDIPEGYSVSREKKERFSLILESASTNQTSMYLCASSPGTSSVNEQFFGPGTRLTVL.